This TCR beta chain was observed in a study of CD39 and CD103 CD8 tumor-infiltrating T cells (dated by TCRdb to the late 2010s). Notes on the research overall: Repertoire comparisons were shown for an HPV-positive HNSCC, an HPV-negative HNSCC, an ovarian cancer and a melanoma patient. Deep sequencing of TCRbeta CDR3 was used to compare the repertoires of CD8 TIL subsets, defined by CD103 and CD39, against those of peripheral memory CD8 T cells. The paper as a whole reports these results and caveats: Compared with DN and SP CD8 TILs and with blood memory CD8 T cells, DP CD8 TILs appeared more oligoclonal, with the top 30 clonotypes covering roughly 55-90%. DP TIL clonotypes were rarely found in blood or uninvolved lymph node, whereas DN TIL clonotypes largely overlapped peripheral memory CD8 repertoires.

Patients were not receiving therapy at sample collection, though earlier treatments ranged from chemotherapy, radiotherapy, surgery and immunotherapy to none. After thawing, cells were enriched for T lymphocytes using a negative-selection kit, and EpCAM beads were added for tumor-infiltrating lymphocytes. Memory CD8 T cells were sorted using a CD8+CD4-CD45RA- gate, without regard to whether the cells expressed CCR7. Before analysis, peripheral blood mononuclear cells were separated on a Ficoll-Paque PLUS gradient and then cryopreserved. Populations were sorted to 99% purity on a FACSAria II, and cell pellets were frozen for TCR sequencing without culture. Genomic DNA was extracted with the DNeasy Blood and Tissue Kit from 10,000 to 100,000 sorted cells per subset. The TCRbeta V-J or V-D-J regions were sequenced and mapped through the immunoSEQ service, and coverage above 10x per sample was achieved. On the authors' methods: Analysis was restricted to productive rearrangements exported from the immunoSEQ Analyzer platform, and clonality was assessed using the 500 most abundant clones. The Morisita-Horn similarity index and the Jaccard index were used to quantify repertoire overlap between populations. In about 6 cancer patients, Morisita-Horn similarity was measured between the TCR repertoires of CD8 T-cell subsets. Entries here come from immuneACCESS through TCRdb and include only in-frame sequences with V and J called. Some clones fail to appear in such tables; in the studies checked, an unresolved V gene covers under half of the shortfall, and the cause of the remainder is unknown. The V and J calls and clone size come from that table; D and trimming were worked out from the DNA. The sample table shows roughly 5,100 clones, and roughly 70% are seen once. 12% of the sample is held by the ten biggest clonotypes.

CDR1 and CDR2 are drawn from the germline V gene: MRHNA, SNTAGT. Measured from the cysteine to the phenylalanine, the CDR3 is 13 residues long. The CDR3 DNA has 39 bases and is translated from base 1. V gives up 1 base and J gives up 7 bases, and the segment between their germline ends measures 8 bases. This clone has a single count. No antigen is known for it. No base-level quality is on record; no much larger clone is a single base apart. The source of this sequence is a human donor with head and neck squamous cell carcinoma. The chain joins TRBV6-4 to TRBJ2-1; TRBD2 is possibly the D segment (6 matching bases). Sequencing used CD8+ T cells sorted from blood. Per the publication, the cell subset or site label means: total memory CD8 T cells (CD45RA-CCR7+/-) from blood or uninvolved lymph node. In nucleotides, the sequence is TGTGCCAGCAGTGACTACGGACTAAATGAGCAGTTCTTC. This sequence encodes CASSDYGLNEQFF.